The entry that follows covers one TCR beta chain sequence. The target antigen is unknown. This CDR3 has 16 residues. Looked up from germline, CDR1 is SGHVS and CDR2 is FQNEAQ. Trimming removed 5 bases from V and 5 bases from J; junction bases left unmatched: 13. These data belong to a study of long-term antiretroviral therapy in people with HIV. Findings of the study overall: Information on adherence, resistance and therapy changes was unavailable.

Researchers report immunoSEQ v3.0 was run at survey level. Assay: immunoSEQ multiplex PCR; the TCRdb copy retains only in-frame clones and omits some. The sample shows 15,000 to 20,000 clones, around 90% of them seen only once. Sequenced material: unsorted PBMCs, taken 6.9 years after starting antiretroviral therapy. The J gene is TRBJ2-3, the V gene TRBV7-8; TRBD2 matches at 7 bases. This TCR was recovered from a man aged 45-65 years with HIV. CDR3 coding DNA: TGTGCCAGCAGCATAATGGACACGTTAGCGGGAGATACGCAGTATTTT. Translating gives CASSIMDTLAGDTQYF.